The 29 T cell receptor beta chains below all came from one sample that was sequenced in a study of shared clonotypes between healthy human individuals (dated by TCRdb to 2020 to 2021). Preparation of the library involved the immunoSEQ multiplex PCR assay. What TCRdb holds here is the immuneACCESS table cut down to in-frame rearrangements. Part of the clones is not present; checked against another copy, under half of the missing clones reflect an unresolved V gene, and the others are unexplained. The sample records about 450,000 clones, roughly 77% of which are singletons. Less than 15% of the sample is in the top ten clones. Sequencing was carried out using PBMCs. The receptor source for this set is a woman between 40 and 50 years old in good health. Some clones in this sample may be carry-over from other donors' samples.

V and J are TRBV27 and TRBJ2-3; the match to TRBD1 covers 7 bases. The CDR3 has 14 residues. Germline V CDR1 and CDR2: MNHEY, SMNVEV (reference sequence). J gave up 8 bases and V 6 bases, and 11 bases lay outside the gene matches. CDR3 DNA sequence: TGTGCCAGCAGCCTCGACAGGGATCGGGGTACGCAGTATTTT. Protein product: CASSLDRDRGTQYF.

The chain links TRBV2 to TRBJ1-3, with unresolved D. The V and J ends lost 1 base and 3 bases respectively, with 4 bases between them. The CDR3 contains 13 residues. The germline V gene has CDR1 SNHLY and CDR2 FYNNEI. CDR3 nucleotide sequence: TGTGCCAGCAGTGAAGGCATTGGAAACACCATATATTTT. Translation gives CASSEGIGNTIYF.

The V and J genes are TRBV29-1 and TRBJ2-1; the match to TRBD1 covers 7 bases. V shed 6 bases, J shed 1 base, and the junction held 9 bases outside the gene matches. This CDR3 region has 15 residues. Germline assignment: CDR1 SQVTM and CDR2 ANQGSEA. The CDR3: CSVATGVGSYNEQFF. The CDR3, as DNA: TGCAGCGTAGCTACAGGGGTAGGTTCCTACAATGAGCAGTTCTTC.

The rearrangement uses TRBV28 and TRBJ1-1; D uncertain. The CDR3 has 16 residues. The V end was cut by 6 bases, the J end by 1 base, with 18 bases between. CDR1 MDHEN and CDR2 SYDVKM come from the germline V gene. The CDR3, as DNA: TGTGCCAGCAGCGAGACGCACCCTACGACGAACACTGAAGCTTTCTTT. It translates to CASSETHPTTNTEAFF.

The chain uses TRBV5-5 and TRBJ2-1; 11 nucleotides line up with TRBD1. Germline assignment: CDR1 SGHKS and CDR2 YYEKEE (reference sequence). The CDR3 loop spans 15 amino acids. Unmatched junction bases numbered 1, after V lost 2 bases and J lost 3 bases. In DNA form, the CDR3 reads TGTGCCAGCAGCTTCGGGACAGGGGGCTACAATGAGCAGTTCTTC. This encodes CASSFGTGGYNEQFF.

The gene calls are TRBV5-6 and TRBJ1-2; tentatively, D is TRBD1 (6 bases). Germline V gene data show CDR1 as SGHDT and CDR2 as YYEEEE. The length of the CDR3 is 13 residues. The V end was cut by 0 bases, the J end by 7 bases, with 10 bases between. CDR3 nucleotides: TGTGCCAGCAGCTTGGAGGCAGGGGTTGGCTACACCTTC. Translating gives CASSLEAGVGYTF. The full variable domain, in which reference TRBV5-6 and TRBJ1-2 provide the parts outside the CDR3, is DAGVTQSPTHLIKTRGQQVTLRCSPKSGHDTVSWYQQALGQGPQFIFQYYEEEERQRGNFPDRFSGHQFPNYSSELNVNALLLGDSALYLCASSLEAGVGYTFGSGTRLTVV.

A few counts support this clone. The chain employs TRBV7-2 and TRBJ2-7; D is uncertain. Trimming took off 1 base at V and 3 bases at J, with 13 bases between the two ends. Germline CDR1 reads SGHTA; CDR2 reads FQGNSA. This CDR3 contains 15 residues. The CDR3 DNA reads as TGTGCCAGCAGCTTAGGGGCGACTTCAGTCTACGAGCAGTACTTC. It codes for CASSLGATSVYEQYF.

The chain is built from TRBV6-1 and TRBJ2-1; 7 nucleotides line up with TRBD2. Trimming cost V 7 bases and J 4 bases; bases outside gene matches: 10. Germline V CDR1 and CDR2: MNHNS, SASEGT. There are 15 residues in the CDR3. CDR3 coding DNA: TGTGCCAGCAAGGGACGTCCGGGAGGTTACAATGAGCAGTTCTTC. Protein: CASKGRPGGYNEQFF.

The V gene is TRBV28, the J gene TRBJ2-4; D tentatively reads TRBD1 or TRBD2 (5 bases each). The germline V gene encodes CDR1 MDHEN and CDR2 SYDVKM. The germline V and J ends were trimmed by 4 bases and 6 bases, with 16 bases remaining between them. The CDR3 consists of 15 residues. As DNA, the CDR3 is TGTGCCAGCAGTTCCCGGGACCCGACGGGAAACATTCAGTACTTC. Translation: CASSSRDPTGNIQYF. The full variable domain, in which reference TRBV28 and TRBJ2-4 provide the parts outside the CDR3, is DVKVTQSSRYLVKRTGEKVFLECVQDMDHENMFWYRQDPGLGLRLIYFSYDVKMKEKGDIPEGYSVSREKKERFSLILESASTNQTSMYLCASSSRDPTGNIQYFGAGTRLSVL.

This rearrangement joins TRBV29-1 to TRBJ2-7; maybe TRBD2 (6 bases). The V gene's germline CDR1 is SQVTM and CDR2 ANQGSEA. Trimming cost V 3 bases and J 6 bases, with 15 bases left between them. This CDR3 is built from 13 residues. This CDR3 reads CSVENWGGGEQYF. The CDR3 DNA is TGCAGCGTTGAGAACTGGGGAGGTGGCGAGCAGTACTTC.

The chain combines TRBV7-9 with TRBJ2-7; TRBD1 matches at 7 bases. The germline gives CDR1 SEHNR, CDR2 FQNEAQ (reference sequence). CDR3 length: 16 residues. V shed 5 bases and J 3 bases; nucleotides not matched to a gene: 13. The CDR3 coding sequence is TGTGCCAGCAGCGCACTCAACAGGGGTGGGGACTACGAGCAGTACTTC. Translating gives CASSALNRGGDYEQYF. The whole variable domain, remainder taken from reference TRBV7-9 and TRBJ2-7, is DTGVSQNPRHKITKRGQNVTFRCDPISEHNRLYWYRQTLGQGPEFLTYFQNEAQLEKSRLLSDRFSAERPKGSFSTLEIQRTEQGDSAMYLCASSALNRGGDYEQYFGPGTRLTVT.

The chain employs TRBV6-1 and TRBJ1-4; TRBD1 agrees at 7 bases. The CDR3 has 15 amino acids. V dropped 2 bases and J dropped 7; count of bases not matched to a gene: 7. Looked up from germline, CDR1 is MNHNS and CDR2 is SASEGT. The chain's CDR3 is CASSELTGASEKLFF. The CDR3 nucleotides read TGTGCCAGCAGTGAATTAACAGGGGCAAGTGAAAAACTGTTTTTT.

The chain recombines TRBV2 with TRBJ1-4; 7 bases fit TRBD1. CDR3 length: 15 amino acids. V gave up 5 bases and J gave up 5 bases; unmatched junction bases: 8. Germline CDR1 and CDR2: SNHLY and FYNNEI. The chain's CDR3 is CASSHLTGSNEKLFF. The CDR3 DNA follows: TGTGCCAGCAGTCACTTGACAGGGTCGAATGAAAAACTGTTTTTT.

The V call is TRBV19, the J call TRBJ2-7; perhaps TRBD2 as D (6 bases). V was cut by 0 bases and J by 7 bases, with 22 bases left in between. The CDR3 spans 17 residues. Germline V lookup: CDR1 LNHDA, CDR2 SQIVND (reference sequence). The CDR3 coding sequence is TGTGCCAGTAGTATAGACACCTCCCCCGGGACTCTGGGTGAGCAGTACTTC. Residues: CASSIDTSPGTLGEQYF.

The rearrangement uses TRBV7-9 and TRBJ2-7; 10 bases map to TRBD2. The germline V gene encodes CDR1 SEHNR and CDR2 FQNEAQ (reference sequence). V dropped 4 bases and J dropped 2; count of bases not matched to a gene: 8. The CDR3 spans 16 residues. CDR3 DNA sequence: TGTGCCAGCAGCTCAACTAGCGGGGAAAAAACCTACGAGCAGTACTTC. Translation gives CASSSTSGEKTYEQYF.

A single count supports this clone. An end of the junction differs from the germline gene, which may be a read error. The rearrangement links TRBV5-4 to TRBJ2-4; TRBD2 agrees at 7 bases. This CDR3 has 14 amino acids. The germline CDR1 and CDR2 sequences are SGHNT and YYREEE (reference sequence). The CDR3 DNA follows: TGCGCCAGCAGCTTAGCGGGCGGAGAAAACATTCAGTACTTC. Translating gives CASSLAGGENIQYF.

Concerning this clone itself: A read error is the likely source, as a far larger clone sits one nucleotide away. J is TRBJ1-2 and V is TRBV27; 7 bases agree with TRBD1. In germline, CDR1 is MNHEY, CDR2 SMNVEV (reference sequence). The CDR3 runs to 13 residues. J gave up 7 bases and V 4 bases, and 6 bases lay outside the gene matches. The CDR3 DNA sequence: TGTGCCAGCAGTTGGTCAGGGGGGAGTGGCTACACCTTC. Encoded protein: CASSWSGGSGYTF.

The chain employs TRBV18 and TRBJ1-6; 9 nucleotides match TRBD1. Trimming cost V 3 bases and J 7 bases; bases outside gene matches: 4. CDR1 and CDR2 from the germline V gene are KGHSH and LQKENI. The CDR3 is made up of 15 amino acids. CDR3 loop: CASSPGTGKNSPLHF. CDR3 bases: TGTGCCAGCTCACCCGGGACAGGGAAAAATTCACCCCTCCACTTT.

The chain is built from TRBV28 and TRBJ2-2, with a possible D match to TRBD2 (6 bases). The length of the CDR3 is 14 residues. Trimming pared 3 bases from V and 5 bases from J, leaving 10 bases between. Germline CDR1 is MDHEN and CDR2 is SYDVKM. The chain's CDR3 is CASSLGGQTGELFF. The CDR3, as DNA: TGTGCCAGCAGTTTGGGGGGTCAGACCGGGGAGCTGTTTTTT.

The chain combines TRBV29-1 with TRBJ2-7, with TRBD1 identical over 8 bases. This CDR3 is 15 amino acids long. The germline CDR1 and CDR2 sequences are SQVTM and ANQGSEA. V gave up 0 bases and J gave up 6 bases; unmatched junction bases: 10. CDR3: CSVEEFQGAMSEQYF. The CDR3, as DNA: TGCAGCGTTGAAGAGTTCCAGGGGGCAATGAGCGAGCAGTACTTC.

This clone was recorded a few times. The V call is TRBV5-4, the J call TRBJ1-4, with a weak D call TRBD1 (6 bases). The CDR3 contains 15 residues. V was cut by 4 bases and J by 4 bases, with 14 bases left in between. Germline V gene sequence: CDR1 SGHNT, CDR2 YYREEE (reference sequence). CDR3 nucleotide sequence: TGTGCCAGCAGCGTTACGGGGGCTAGTAATGAAAAACTGTTTTTT. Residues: CASSVTGASNEKLFF.

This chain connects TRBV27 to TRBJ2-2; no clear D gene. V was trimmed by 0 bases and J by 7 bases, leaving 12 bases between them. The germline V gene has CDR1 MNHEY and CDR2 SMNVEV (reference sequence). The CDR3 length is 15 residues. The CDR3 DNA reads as TGTGCCAGCAGTTTATCGGTGGGGTTTGTCGGGGAGCTGTTTTTT. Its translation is CASSLSVGFVGELFF.

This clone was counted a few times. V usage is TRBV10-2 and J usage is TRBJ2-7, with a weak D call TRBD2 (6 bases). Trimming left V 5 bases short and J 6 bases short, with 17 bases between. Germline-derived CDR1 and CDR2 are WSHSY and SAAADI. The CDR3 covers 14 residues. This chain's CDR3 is CASSSGVSLLEQYF. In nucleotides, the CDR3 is TGCGCCAGCAGTTCGGGAGTGAGCCTACTCGAGCAGTACTTC.

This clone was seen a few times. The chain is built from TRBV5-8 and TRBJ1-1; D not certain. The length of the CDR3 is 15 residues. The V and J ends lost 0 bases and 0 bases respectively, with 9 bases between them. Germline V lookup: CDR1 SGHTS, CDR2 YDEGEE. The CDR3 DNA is TGTGCCAGCAGCTTGGAGGCAGGAATGAACACTGAAGCTTTCTTT. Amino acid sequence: CASSLEAGMNTEAFF. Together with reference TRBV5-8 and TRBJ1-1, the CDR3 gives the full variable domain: EAGVTQSPTHLIKTRGQQATLRCSPISGHTSVYWYQQALGLGLQFLLWYDEGEERNRGNFPPRFSGRQFPNYSSELNVNALELEDSALYLCASSLEAGMNTEAFFGQGTRLTVV.

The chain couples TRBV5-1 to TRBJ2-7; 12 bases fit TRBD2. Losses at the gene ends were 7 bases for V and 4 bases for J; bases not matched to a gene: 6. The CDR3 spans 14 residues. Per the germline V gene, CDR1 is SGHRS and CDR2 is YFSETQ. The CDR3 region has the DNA TGCGCCAGCTCCTCTAGCGGGAGGGGATACGAGCAGTACTTC. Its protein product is CASSSSGRGYEQYF.

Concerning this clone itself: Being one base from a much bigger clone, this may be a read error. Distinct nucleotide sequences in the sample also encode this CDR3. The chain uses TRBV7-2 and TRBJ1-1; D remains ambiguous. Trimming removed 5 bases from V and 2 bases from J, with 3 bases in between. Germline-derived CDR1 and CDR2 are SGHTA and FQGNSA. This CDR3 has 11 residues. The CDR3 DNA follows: TGTGCCAGCAGCCTAAACACTGAAGCTTTCTTT. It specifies CASSLNTEAFF.

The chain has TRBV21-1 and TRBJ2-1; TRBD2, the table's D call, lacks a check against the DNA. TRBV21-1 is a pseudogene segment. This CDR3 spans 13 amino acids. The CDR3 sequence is CASNLAGTNEQFF. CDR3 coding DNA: TGTGCCAGCAATTTAGCGGGAACTAATGAGCAGTTCTTC.

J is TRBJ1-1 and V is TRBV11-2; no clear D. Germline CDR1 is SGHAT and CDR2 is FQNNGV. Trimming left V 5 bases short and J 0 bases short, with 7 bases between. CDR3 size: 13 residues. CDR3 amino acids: CASSQQMNTEAFF. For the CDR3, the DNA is TGTGCCAGCAGCCAACAAATGAACACTGAAGCTTTCTTT.

In nucleotides, the CDR3 is TGTGCCAGCTCACCACAAGGCCCAGGGACCGGGGATTCACCCCTCCACTTT. Protein sequence: CASSPQGPGTGDSPLHF. This rearrangement joins TRBV18 to TRBJ1-6; possibly TRBD1 for D (5 bases). CDR1 KGHSH and CDR2 LQKENI come from the germline V gene. Trimming left V 1 base short and J 8 bases short, with 18 bases between. The CDR3 extends over 17 amino acids.